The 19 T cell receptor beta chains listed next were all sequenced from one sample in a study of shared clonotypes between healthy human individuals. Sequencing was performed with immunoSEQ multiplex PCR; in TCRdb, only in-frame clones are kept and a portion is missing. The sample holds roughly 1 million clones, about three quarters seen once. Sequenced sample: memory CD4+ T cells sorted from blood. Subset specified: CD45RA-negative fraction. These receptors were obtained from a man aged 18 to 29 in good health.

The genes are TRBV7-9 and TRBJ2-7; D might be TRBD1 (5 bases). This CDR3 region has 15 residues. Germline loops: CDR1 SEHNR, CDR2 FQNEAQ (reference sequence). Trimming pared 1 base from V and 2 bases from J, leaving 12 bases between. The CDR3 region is CASSLEGMGTYEQYF. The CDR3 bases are TGTGCCAGCAGCTTAGAGGGGATGGGGACCTACGAGCAGTACTTC.

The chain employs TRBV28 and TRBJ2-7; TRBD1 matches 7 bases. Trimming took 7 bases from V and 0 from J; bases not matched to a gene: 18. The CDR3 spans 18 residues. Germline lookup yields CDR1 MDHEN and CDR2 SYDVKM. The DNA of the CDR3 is TGTGCCAGCACCCCAGGTGGGTCTGGACAGGACGGCTCCTACGAGCAGTACTTC. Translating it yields CASTPGGSGQDGSYEQYF.

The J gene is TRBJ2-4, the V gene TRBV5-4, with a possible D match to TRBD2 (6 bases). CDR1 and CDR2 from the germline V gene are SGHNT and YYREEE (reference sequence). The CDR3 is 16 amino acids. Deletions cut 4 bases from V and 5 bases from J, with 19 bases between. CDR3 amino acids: CASSPTAGGGENIQYF. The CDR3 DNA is TGTGCCAGCAGCCCCACCGCAGGAGGCGGGGAAAACATTCAGTACTTC.

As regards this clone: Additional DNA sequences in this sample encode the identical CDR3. The CDR3, as DNA: TGTGCCAGCAGCTCCACCTCCTACGAGCAGTACTTC. This sequence encodes CASSSTSYEQYF. The chain recombines TRBV6-5 with TRBJ2-7; no reliable D call. V was cut by 6 bases and J by 0 bases, with 6 bases left in between. This CDR3 contains 12 residues. Germline V lookup: CDR1 MNHEY, CDR2 SVGAGI.

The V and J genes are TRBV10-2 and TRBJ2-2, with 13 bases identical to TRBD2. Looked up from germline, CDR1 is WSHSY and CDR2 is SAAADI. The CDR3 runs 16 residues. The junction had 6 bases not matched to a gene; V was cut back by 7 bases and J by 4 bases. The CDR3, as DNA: TGCGCCAGCAAGACTAGCGGGAGGATCAGCACCGGGGAGCTGTTTTTT. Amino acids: CASKTSGRISTGELFF.

DNA of the CDR3: TGTGCCGCGGCCTCGAGGCCCACTAACTATGGCTACACCTTC. Amino acid sequence: CAAASRPTNYGYTF. The chain carries TRBV27 and TRBJ1-2; no firm D call. CDR1 is MNHEY, CDR2 SMNVEV, per germline (reference sequence). Trimming took 11 bases from V and 0 from J, leaving 16 bases between them. This CDR3 comprises 14 residues.

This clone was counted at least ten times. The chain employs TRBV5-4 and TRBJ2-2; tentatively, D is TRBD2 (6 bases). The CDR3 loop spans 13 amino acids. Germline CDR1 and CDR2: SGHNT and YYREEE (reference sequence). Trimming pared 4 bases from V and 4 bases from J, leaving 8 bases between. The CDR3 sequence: CASSRDFTGELFF. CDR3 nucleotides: TGTGCCAGCAGCCGGGACTTCACCGGGGAGCTGTTTTTT.

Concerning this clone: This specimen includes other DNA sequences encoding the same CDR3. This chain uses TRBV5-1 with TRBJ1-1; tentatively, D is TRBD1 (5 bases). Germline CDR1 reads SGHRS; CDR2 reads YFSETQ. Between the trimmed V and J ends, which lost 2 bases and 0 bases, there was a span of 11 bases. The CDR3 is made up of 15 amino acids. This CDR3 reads CASSLEGSMNTEAFF. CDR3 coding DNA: TGCGCCAGCAGCTTAGAGGGGTCCATGAACACTGAAGCTTTCTTT.

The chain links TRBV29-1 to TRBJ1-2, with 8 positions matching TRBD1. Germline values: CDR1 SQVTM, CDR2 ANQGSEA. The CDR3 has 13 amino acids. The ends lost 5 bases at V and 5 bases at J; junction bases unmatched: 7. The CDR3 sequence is CSVHGQGVYGYTF. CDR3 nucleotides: TGCAGCGTTCACGGACAGGGAGTATATGGCTACACCTTC.

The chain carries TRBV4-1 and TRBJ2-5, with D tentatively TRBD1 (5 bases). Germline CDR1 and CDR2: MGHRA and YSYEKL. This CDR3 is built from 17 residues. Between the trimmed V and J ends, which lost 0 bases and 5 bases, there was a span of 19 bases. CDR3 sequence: CASSQDFRAALGETQYF. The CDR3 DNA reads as TGCGCCAGCAGCCAAGATTTCAGGGCAGCCCTGGGGGAGACCCAGTACTTC.

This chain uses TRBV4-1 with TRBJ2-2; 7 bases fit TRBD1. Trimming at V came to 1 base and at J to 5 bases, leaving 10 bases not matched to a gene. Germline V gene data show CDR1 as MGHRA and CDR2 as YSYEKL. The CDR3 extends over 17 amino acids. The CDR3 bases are TGCGCCAGCAGCCAAGGAGGTGGACAGGAATTGACCGGGGAGCTGTTTTTT. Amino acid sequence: CASSQGGGQELTGELFF.

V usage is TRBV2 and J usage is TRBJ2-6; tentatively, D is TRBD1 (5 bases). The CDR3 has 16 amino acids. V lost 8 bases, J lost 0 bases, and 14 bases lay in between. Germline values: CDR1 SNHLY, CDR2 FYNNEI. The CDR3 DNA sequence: TGTGCCAGCCGGGCAGGGCCGAGCTCTGGGGCCAACGTCCTGACTTTC. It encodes CASRAGPSSGANVLTF.

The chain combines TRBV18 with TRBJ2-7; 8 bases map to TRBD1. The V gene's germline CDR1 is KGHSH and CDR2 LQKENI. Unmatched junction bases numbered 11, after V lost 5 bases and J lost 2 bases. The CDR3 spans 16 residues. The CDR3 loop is CASSAVPGQDAYEQYF. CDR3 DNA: TGTGCCAGCTCAGCTGTACCGGGACAGGATGCCTACGAGCAGTACTTC.

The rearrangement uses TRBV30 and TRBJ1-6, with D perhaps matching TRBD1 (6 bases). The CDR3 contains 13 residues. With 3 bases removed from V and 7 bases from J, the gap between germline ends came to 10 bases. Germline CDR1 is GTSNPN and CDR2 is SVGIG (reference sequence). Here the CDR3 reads CAWSQQGNSPLHF. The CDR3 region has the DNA TGTGCCTGGAGCCAACAGGGCAATTCACCCCTCCACTTT. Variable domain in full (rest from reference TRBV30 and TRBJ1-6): SQTIHQWPATLVQPVGSPLSLECTVEGTSNPNLYWYRQAAGRGLQLLFYSVGIGQISSEVPQNLSASRPQDRQFILSSKKLLLSDSGFYLCAWSQQGNSPLHFGNGTRLTVT.

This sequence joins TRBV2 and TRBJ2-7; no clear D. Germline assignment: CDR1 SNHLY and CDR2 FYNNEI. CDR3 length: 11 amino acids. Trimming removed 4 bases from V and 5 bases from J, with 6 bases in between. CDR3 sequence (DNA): TGTGCCAGCAGTGGATGGGACGAGCAGTACTTC. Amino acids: CASSGWDEQYF.

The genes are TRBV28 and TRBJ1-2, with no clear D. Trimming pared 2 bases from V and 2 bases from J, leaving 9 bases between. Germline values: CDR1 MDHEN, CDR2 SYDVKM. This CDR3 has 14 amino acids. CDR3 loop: CASSLRSDNYGYTF. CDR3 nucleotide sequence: TGTGCCAGCAGTTTACGCAGTGACAACTATGGCTACACCTTC.

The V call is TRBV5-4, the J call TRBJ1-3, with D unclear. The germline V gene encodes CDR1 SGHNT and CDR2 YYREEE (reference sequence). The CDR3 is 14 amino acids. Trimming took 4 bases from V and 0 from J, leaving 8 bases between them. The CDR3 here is CASSPSLSGNTIYF. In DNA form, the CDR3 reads TGTGCCAGCAGCCCATCCCTCTCTGGAAACACCATATATTTT.

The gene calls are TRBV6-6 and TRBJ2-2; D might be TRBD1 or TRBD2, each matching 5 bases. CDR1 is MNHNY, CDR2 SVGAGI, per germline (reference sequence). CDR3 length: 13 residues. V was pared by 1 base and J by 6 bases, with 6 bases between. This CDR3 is CASSYLGAGELFF. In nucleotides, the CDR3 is TGTGCCAGCAGTTACTTGGGGGCCGGGGAGCTGTTTTTT.

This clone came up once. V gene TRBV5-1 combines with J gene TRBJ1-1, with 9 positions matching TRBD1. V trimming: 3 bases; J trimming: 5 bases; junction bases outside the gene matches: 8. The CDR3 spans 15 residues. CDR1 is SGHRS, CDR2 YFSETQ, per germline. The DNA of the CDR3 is TGCGCCAGCAGCTACGGACAGGGGTGGGATACTGAAGCTTTCTTT. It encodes CASSYGQGWDTEAFF.